This TCR beta chain is drawn from a study of blood T cell repertoires in COVID-19 (dated by TCRdb to 2020 to 2022). In terms of the full investigation: Samples covering the acute and convalescent phases of COVID-19 were provided by collaborators in the United States, Italy and Spain. The repertoires were released in a freely available public database intended as a resource for research on the immune response to SARS-CoV-2. A de-identified subject ID, COVID-19 status, age in years and sex were almost always included in the sample metadata. HLA class I and class II types, where available, came from metadata supplied by the sample provider rather than from assay-based typing. Deeply sampled blood TCRbeta repertoires from subjects exposed to, actively infected with, or recovered from COVID-19 were included in the dataset. The samples were drawn from the first 160 participants of the ongoing ImmuneRACE study and from 1,254 subjects provided by 6 global collaborators. The material from the prospective study consisted of cDNA or gDNA derived from T cells, B-cell-depleted T cells, or PBMCs.

Concerning this clone itself: The antigen it recognizes is unknown. Base qualities are missing; no much larger clone stands one base away.

The CDR3 starts with the cysteine, ends with the phenylalanine, and has 16 residues. The sequence is cut down to CDR3 DNA, 48 bases in frame from base 1. Participants in the prospective study were enrolled through a virtual design, were aged roughly 18 to 100 years, and lived in roughly 24 United States geographic areas. To assign participants to cohorts, the prospective study relied on clinical history that participants themselves reported in a screening survey and a study questionnaire. Exposed participants were defined as having been in contact with someone with a PCR-confirmed or clinician-diagnosed COVID-19 case within 2 weeks of study entry. Mobile phlebotomists in the prospective study collected whole blood, serum and a nasopharyngeal or oropharyngeal swab from every participant. Participants in the prospective study had the option to provide additional blood draws and questionnaires over a roughly 2-month period. Blood samples from the prospective study were shipped frozen or at room temperature prior to DNA extraction.

On the study overall, not on this receptor specifically: The quantity of clinical and demographic metadata differed by source and by participant and was supplied without curation.

TCRbeta CDR3 regions were amplified from genomic DNA by means of the immunoSEQ Assay, a bias-controlled multiplex PCR. Per the authors' processing: Nucleated cell counts per sample were estimated from amplification of reference gene primers within the assay. Sequence reads were collapsed and filtered to measure the absolute abundance of every unique TCRbeta CDR3 rearrangement. For each sample, productive Simpson clonality was calculated by taking the square root of Simpson's diversity index across productive rearrangements. TCRdb mirrors the immuneACCESS table, restricted to in-frame sequences. Some clones are absent from its copies; in checked studies, under half trace to an unresolved V gene, and the reason for the others is unknown. D and trimming were read from the DNA, whereas the V and J calls and clone size are those reported in that table. The sample data list 200,000 to 250,000 clones, and 85% to 90% of these were observed just once. Over 0.85% of the sample is in the top ten clones.

The TCR sequence derives from a man between 50 and 59 years old who had been exposed to COVID-19. The specimen was PBMCs or T cells enriched from blood (not recorded which). The rearrangement joined TRBV21-1 to TRBJ1-1; the table's D call, TRBD1, has no DNA check behind it. TRBV21-1 is described as a pseudogene. The nucleotide sequence is TGTGCCAGCAGCAAAGACAGGGAAGGGGCGAACACTGAAGCTTTCTTT. Its protein reads: CASSKDREGANTEAFF.